These 32 T cell receptor beta chains were sequenced from one sample in a study of blood T cell repertoires in COVID-19. Measured with immunoSEQ multiplex PCR; TCRdb has only the in-frame clones, and not every one. The data show tens of thousands of clones, around 87% seen once. Sequencing was done on a sample of peripheral blood. These receptors were collected from an older woman with COVID-19, enrolled during active disease.

The rearrangement links TRBV6-4 to TRBJ2-3; 8 bases fit TRBD2. Germline assignment: CDR1 MRHNA and CDR2 SNTAGT. The V segment lost 3 bases and the J segment 2 bases; nucleotides outside the gene matches: 4. The CDR3 extends over 15 amino acids. DNA of the CDR3: TGTGCCAGCAGTGATGCCGGGAGGGCCACAGATACGCAGTATTTT. It is translated as CASSDAGRATDTQYF.

The chain links TRBV30 to TRBJ1-4; D is possibly TRBD1 (5 bases). Germline CDR1 reads GTSNPN; CDR2 reads SVGIG (reference sequence). V gave up 2 bases and J gave up 5 bases, with 15 bases separating them. This CDR3 has 15 residues. This CDR3 reads CAWSRAGRVNEKLFF. The CDR3 DNA is TGTGCCTGGAGTAGAGCGGGCAGGGTGAATGAAAAACTGTTTTTT.

The chain uses TRBV5-6 and TRBJ1-2, with D hard to call. The CDR3 contains 13 residues. Germline values: CDR1 SGHDT, CDR2 YYEEEE. Deletions cut 0 bases from V and 7 bases from J, with 10 bases between. CDR3 protein: CASSLANSGGYTF. CDR3 DNA: TGTGCCAGCAGCTTGGCCAACTCGGGTGGCTACACCTTC.

This chain joins TRBV19 and TRBJ1-4; perhaps TRBD1 as D (6 bases). The CDR3 is 16 amino acids. The germline CDR1 and CDR2 sequences are LNHDA and SQIVND (reference sequence). Trimming took off 5 bases at V and 9 bases at J, with 22 bases between the two ends. The DNA of the CDR3 is TGTGCCAGTAGTGAGCGACAGGTGGGATACAGCCAAAAACTGTTTTTT. Translated: CASSERQVGYSQKLFF.

The chain couples TRBV12-3 or TRBV12-4 to TRBJ1-2, with TRBD1 matching 9 bases. V gave up 5 bases and J gave up 4 bases; unmatched junction bases: 2. The CDR3 loop spans 13 amino acids. The chain's CDR3 is CASSPTGGYGYTF. The CDR3 nucleotides read TGTGCCAGCAGTCCGACAGGGGGCTATGGCTACACCTTC.

The chain links TRBV19 to TRBJ1-5, with a weak D call TRBD1 (5 bases). This CDR3 is built from 14 residues. Trimming removed 1 base at V and 5 bases at J, with 9 bases between. Germline CDR1 and CDR2: LNHDA and SQIVND (reference sequence). Here the CDR3 DNA reads TGTGCCAGTAGTATAGCGTGGGGGGATCAGCCCCAGCATTTT. This encodes CASSIAWGDQPQHF.

The V gene is TRBV27, the J gene TRBJ2-7; TRBD2 matches 16 bases. In germline, CDR1 is MNHEY, CDR2 SMNVEV (reference sequence). The CDR3 runs 17 residues. The ends lost 2 bases at V and 6 bases at J; junction bases unmatched: 7. The CDR3 loop is CASSLPPGLAGGAEQYF. In DNA, the CDR3 is TGTGCCAGCAGTTTACCGCCGGGACTAGCGGGAGGGGCCGAGCAGTACTTC.

The chain combines TRBV6-5 with TRBJ1-1; 7 bases map to TRBD1. The V segment lost 9 bases and the J segment 1 base; nucleotides outside the gene matches: 5. Per germline, CDR1 MNHEY and CDR2 SVGAGI. The CDR3 is made up of 13 amino acids. The DNA of the CDR3 is TGTGCCAGTCATACAGGGGCGAACACTGAAGCTTTCTTT. Amino acid sequence: CASHTGANTEAFF.

V is TRBV7-3 and J is TRBJ2-2, with 9 nucleotides matching TRBD1. This CDR3 spans 15 amino acids. CDR1 and CDR2 (germline): SGHTA, FQGTGA. Losses at the gene ends were 5 bases for V and 5 bases for J; bases not matched to a gene: 6. CDR3 sequence reads: CASSPTGGATGELFF. CDR3 sequence (DNA): TGTGCCAGCAGCCCAACAGGGGGCGCGACCGGGGAGCTGTTTTTT.

This chain connects TRBV11-3 to TRBJ2-7; 7 bases map to TRBD1. CDR3 length: 15 residues. Germline trimming cut 1 base from V and 0 bases from J; bases unmatched to any gene: 3. Looked up from germline, CDR1 is SGHNT and CDR2 is YENEEA. CDR3 region: CASSLVSGGSYEQYF. In nucleotides, the CDR3 is TGTGCCAGCAGCTTAGTGTCAGGGGGCTCCTACGAGCAGTACTTC.

CDR3 sequence reads: CASSLSQGAGYTF. The CDR3 DNA reads as TGTGCCAGCAGTTTGTCACAGGGGGCGGGCTACACCTTC. The rearrangement links TRBV12-3 or TRBV12-4 to TRBJ1-2; the match to TRBD1 covers 9 bases. The CDR3 extends over 13 amino acids. The J segment lost 8 bases and the V segment lost 3 bases, leaving 4 bases of the junction unmatched.

V usage is TRBV5-8 and J usage is TRBJ1-5; 10 nucleotides agree with TRBD1. This CDR3 is built from 15 residues. J was trimmed by 3 bases and V by 3 bases; bases with no gene match: 3. Germline V gene data show CDR1 as SGHTS and CDR2 as YDEGEE. The CDR3 sequence is CASSWTGGFNQPQHF. DNA of the CDR3: TGTGCCAGCAGCTGGACAGGGGGTTTCAATCAGCCCCAGCATTTT.

The chain is built from TRBV19 and TRBJ1-5; D is perhaps TRBD1 (5 bases). V dropped 7 bases and J dropped 0 bases, with 19 bases sitting between them. The CDR3 is 17 residues long. The germline CDR1 and CDR2 sequences are LNHDA and SQIVND (reference sequence). The CDR3 DNA reads TGTGCCAGTAAGGGGCAGGGAGGATCTTATAGCAATCAGCCCCAGCATTTT. Translation: CASKGQGGSYSNQPQHF.

This chain uses TRBV6-9 with TRBJ2-1; no clear D. The CDR3 contains 12 residues. Germline values: CDR1 MNHGY, CDR2 SVAAGI. The ends were cut back, 7 bases at V and 4 bases at J, with 8 bases in the middle. CDR3 DNA sequence: TGTGCCAGCACCAGTCTTTACAATGAGCAGTTCTTC. Translating it yields CASTSLYNEQFF.

The genes are TRBV30 and TRBJ2-7, with 8 bases matching TRBD2. J lost 0 bases, V lost 2 bases, and 6 bases had no gene match. Germline V lookup: CDR1 GTSNPN, CDR2 SVGIG (reference sequence). This CDR3 has 15 residues. This chain's CDR3 is CAWSRGSGVSYEQYF. CDR3 coding DNA: TGTGCCTGGAGTAGGGGTAGCGGGGTCTCCTACGAGCAGTACTTC.

This clone was detected only once. The chain couples TRBV6-5 to TRBJ2-5, with 8 bases that match TRBD1. Losses at the gene ends were 4 bases for V and 3 bases for J; bases not matched to a gene: 7. From germline, CDR1 is MNHEY and CDR2 SVGAGI. This CDR3 has 15 amino acids. The CDR3 sequence: CASSFPQGDKETQYF. The CDR3 bases are TGTGCCAGCAGTTTTCCACAGGGGGATAAAGAGACCCAGTACTTC.

The CDR3 nucleotides read TGTGCCAGCAGCCTGGGACTAGCGGGAGTTTCAACCGGGGAGCTGTTTTTT. This sequence encodes CASSLGLAGVSTGELFF. The rearrangement joins TRBV4-2 to TRBJ2-2; 14 bases agree with TRBD2. Germline V lookup: CDR1 LGHNA, CDR2 YNFKEQ. This CDR3 has 17 residues. V shed 4 bases and J 5 bases; nucleotides not matched to a gene: 6.

V is TRBV12-3 or TRBV12-4 and J is TRBJ1-1; perhaps TRBD1 as D (6 bases). Deletions cut 6 bases from V and 6 bases from J, with 14 bases between. The length of the CDR3 is 13 residues. The chain's CDR3 is CASRQGWSSEAFF. The CDR3 DNA reads as TGTGCCAGCAGACAGGGTTGGAGTTCTGAAGCTTTCTTT.

J is TRBJ2-7 and V is TRBV7-2, with 8 bases that match TRBD1. The CDR3 spans 16 residues. With 7 bases clipped from V and 4 bases from J, the junction kept 15 bases outside the gene matches. In germline, CDR1 is SGHTA, CDR2 FQGNSA. Written as DNA, the CDR3 is TGTGCCAGCACCCTCCCCTCGGGGACAGGTTTTTACGAGCAGTACTTC. Translating gives CASTLPSGTGFYEQYF.

V gene TRBV3-1 (or the pseudogene TRBV3-2) combines with J gene TRBJ2-2, with 14 bases identical to TRBD2. Trimming removed 2 bases from V and 6 bases from J; junction bases left unmatched: 17. CDR3 length: 21 residues. Germline CDR1 reads LGHDT; CDR2 reads YNNKEL (reference sequence). CDR3 nucleotides: TGTGCCAGCAGCCAAAATACGACTAGCGGGAGGGCGAGAGCCCACTCCGGGGAGCTGTTTTTT. Protein sequence: CASSQNTTSGRARAHSGELFF.

The chain recombines TRBV6-5 with TRBJ2-3; D is uncertain. The CDR3 totals 12 residues. The germline gives CDR1 MNHEY, CDR2 SVGAGI. The germline V and J ends were trimmed by 4 bases and 8 bases, with 10 bases remaining between them. The CDR3: CASSSTTGTQYF. In DNA, the CDR3 is TGTGCCAGCAGTTCAACGACTGGTACGCAGTATTTT.

V usage is TRBV28 and J usage is TRBJ2-5, with D unresolved. Germline V lookup: CDR1 MDHEN, CDR2 SYDVKM. Trimming cost V 4 bases and J 5 bases, with 14 bases left between them. This CDR3 is built from 14 residues. Here the CDR3 DNA reads TGTGCCAGCAGTTCCCTACCCTTAAAGGAGACCCAGTACTTC. This encodes CASSSLPLKETQYF. Complete variable domain (other parts from reference TRBV28 and TRBJ2-5): DVKVTQSSRYLVKRTGEKVFLECVQDMDHENMFWYRQDPGLGLRLIYFSYDVKMKEKGDIPEGYSVSREKKERFSLILESASTNQTSMYLCASSSLPLKETQYFGPGTRLLVL.

The chain employs TRBV4-3 and TRBJ1-2, with D maybe TRBD1 (6 bases). This CDR3 region has 16 residues. The V end was cut by 4 bases, the J end by 4 bases, with 19 bases between. The germline CDR1 and CDR2 sequences are LGHNA and YSLEER. The DNA for the CDR3 is TGCGCCAGCAGCCCAGCGGGACTACAGGGACCCTATGGCTACACCTTC. Its protein is CASSPAGLQGPYGYTF.

This chain links TRBV7-6 with TRBJ1-2; tentative D call: TRBD1 (6 bases). The CDR3 is 15 residues long. The germline gives CDR1 SGHVS, CDR2 FNYEAQ. Deletions cut 5 bases from V and 7 bases from J, with 20 bases between. The DNA of the CDR3 is TGTGCCAGCAGCCCAGAGACAGGTGCCTCGTTTGGCTACACCTTC. The encoded protein is CASSPETGASFGYTF.

V is TRBV6-4 and J is TRBJ2-7; D is unresolved. The CDR3 is 14 amino acids. V lost 3 bases, J lost 4 bases, and 13 bases lay in between. From germline, CDR1 is MRHNA and CDR2 SNTAGT. The CDR3 DNA reads TGTGCCAGCAGTGAAAGTCTGTTCAGTTACGAGCAGTACTTC. It yields the protein CASSESLFSYEQYF.

The rearrangement joins TRBV5-4 to TRBJ1-2; D is possibly TRBD1 (6 bases). Trimming took off 6 bases at V and 1 base at J, with 16 bases between the two ends. CDR3 length: 15 residues. Per the germline V gene, CDR1 is SGHNT and CDR2 is YYREEE (reference sequence). The chain's CDR3 is CASKAWQGYNYGYTF. Written as DNA, the CDR3 is TGTGCCAGCAAAGCGTGGCAGGGGTATAACTATGGCTACACCTTC.

The chain joins TRBV30 to TRBJ1-3; the D is unclear. V was shortened by 0 bases and J by 3 bases, with 9 bases between the two germline ends. Germline V gives CDR1 GTSNPN, CDR2 SVGIG (reference sequence). CDR3 length: 14 residues. CDR3 amino acids: CAWSVIGSGNTIYF. CDR3 in DNA: TGTGCCTGGAGTGTAATCGGGAGTGGAAACACCATATATTTT.

CDR3: CASSPRQGRTGELFF. CDR3 nucleotide sequence: TGTGCCAGCAGTCCACGACAGGGTCGGACCGGGGAGCTGTTTTTT. V gene TRBV6-5 combines with J gene TRBJ2-2, with 7 bases fitting TRBD1. The V gene end was trimmed by 5 bases and the J gene end by 5 bases; junction bases not matched to a gene: 8. This CDR3 region has 15 residues. Germline CDR1 and CDR2: MNHEY and SVGAGI.

The rearrangement links TRBV5-6 to TRBJ1-3; a possible D gene is TRBD1 (5 bases). The CDR3 consists of 15 residues. Between the trimmed V and J ends, which lost 4 bases and 1 base, there was a span of 12 bases. CDR1 and CDR2 (germline): SGHDT, YYEEEE. This CDR3 is CASSARTNSGNTIYF. The CDR3 coding sequence is TGTGCCAGCAGCGCGAGGACAAATTCTGGAAACACCATATATTTT.

J is TRBJ1-3 and V is TRBV30; no reliable D call. This CDR3 is 15 amino acids long. Trimming cost V 1 base and J 7 bases, with 17 bases left between them. Germline V CDR1 and CDR2: GTSNPN, SVGIG (reference sequence). CDR3 sequence: CAWSGGGPGGNTIYF. The CDR3 region has the DNA TGTGCCTGGAGTGGTGGCGGACCCGGCGGGAACACCATATATTTT.

This chain uses TRBV5-1 with TRBJ2-5; 9 nucleotides line up with TRBD2. This CDR3 contains 15 residues. V trimming: 4 bases; J trimming: 5 bases; junction bases outside the gene matches: 9. Per germline, CDR1 SGHRS and CDR2 YFSETQ. Written as DNA, the CDR3 is TGCGCCAGCAGCGCCGGGACTAGCATGGCCGAGACCCAGTACTTC. Protein: CASSAGTSMAETQYF.

The V call is TRBV10-1, the J call TRBJ1-1; D gene ambiguous. The CDR3 is made up of 13 amino acids. Germline V gene data show CDR1 as WNHNN and CDR2 as SYGVQD (reference sequence). Trimming took 4 bases from V and 4 from J, leaving 10 bases between them. Here the CDR3 DNA reads TGCGCCAGCAGTGGGTCCGCCGGCACTGAAGCTTTCTTT. Encoded protein: CASSGSAGTEAFF.